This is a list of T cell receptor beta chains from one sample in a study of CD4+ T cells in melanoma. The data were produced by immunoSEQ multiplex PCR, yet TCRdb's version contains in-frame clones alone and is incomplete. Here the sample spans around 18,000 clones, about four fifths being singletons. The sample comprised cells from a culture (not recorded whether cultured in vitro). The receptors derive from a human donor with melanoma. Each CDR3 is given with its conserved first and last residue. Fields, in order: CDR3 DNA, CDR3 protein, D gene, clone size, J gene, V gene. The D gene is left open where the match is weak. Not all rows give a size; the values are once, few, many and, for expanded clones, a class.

DNA: TGCGCCAGCACCCTGGCAGGTCCCCCACGTTCCTATGGCTACACCTTC; CDR3: CASTLAGPPRSYGYTF; D: .; size: .; J: TRBJ1-2; V: TRBV4-1
DNA: TGTGCCAGCTCGACAGGGGGTGGAGATACGCAGTATTTT; CDR3: CASSTGGGDTQYF; D: TRBD1; size: .; J: TRBJ2-3; V: TRBV18
DNA: TGTGCCAGCAGTTACTCGGTCAGGGCCTACGAGCAGTACTTC; CDR3: CASSYSVRAYEQYF; D: .; size: .; J: TRBJ2-7; V: TRBV6-5
DNA: TGTGCCAGCAGCCGGGCCCTCTCTGGAAACACCATATATTTT; CDR3: CASSRALSGNTIYF; D: .; size: .; J: TRBJ1-3; V: TRBV2
DNA: TGTGCCAGCAGCTTCGGGCCCCGAAGGTCTAACTATGGCTACACCTTC; CDR3: CASSFGPRRSNYGYTF; D: .; size: .; J: TRBJ1-2; V: TRBV5-5
DNA: TGCAGTGCTGGGAACAGCTATGGCTACACCTTC; CDR3: CSAGNSYGYTF; D: .; size: .; J: TRBJ1-2; V: TRBV20-1
DNA: TGTGCCAGCAGCTTTTACCTATCCGGCGAGCAGTACTTC; CDR3: CASSFYLSGEQYF; D: .; size: once; J: TRBJ2-7; V: TRBV11-1
DNA: TGCGCCAGCAGCCAAGGCGGGGGGGGAGGCGAAAAACTGTTTTTT; CDR3: CASSQGGGGGEKLFF; D: .; size: .; J: TRBJ1-4; V: TRBV4-1
DNA: TGTGCCTCTACTGGACAGGGTGAGACCCTGGGGCAGTACTTC; CDR3: CASTGQGETLGQYF; D: .; size: .; J: TRBJ2-7; V: TRBV21-1
DNA: TGTGCCAGCAGCTTAGCGGCCGGGTACAATGAGCAGTTCTTC; CDR3: CASSLAAGYNEQFF; D: .; size: .; J: TRBJ2-1; V: TRBV7-6
DNA: TGTGCCTGTGGGACAGCAATCTACGAGCAGTACTTC; CDR3: CACGTAIYEQYF; D: TRBD1; size: .; J: TRBJ2-7; V: TRBV30